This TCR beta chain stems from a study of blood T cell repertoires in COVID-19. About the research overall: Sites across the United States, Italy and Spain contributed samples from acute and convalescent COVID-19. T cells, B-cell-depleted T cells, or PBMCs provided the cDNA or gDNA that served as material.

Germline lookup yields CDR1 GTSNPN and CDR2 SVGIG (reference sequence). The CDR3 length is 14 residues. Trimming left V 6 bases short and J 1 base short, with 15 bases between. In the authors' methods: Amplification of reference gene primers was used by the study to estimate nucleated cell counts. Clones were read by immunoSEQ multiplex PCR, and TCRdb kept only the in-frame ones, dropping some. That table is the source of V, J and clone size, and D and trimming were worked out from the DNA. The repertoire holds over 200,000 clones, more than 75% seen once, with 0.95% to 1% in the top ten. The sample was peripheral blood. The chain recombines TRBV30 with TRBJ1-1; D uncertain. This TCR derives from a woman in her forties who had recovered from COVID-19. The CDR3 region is CACPPESPNTEAFF. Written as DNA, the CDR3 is TGTGCCTGCCCCCCGGAGTCCCCGAACACTGAAGCTTTCTTT.